This T cell receptor (beta chain) was sequenced for a study of blood T cells in healthy people across ages. Per the germline V gene, CDR1 is SGHTA and CDR2 is FQGNSA. V was trimmed by 5 bases and J by 5 bases, leaving 19 bases between them. The CDR3 consists of 16 residues. Sample-barcoded 5' priming and a J-beta primer mix drove a second PCR of roughly 6 to 12 cycles. A single record per CDR3 protein comes from TCRdb applying MiXCR to the 5' RACE reads. The sample holds hundreds of thousands of distinct CDR3 sequences, about 30% seen once. There are many counts of this clonotype. Sequenced: blood. The receptor comes from a woman aged 80 or older in good health. This rearrangement joins TRBV7-2 to TRBJ2-1, with D unclear. Written as DNA, the CDR3 is TGTGCCAGCAGCAGGAATTTAGCTAGTAGAAACAATGAGCAGTTCTTC. Amino acids: CASSRNLASRNNEQFF.